This record concerns one T cell receptor (beta chain) sequence. Its antigen is currently unknown. CDR1 is MNHEY and CDR2 is SVGEGT in the germline V gene. The CDR3 runs to 14 residues. Trimming removed 5 bases from V and 6 bases from J, with 13 bases in between. This specimen belongs to a study of tumor and adjacent non-tumor tissue in lung cancer. The wider study: The patients, 10 to 11 men and 5 women, were about 30 to 76 with stage I to III disease.

Three rounds of nested PCR, following a modified ARM-PCR protocol, produced the TCRbeta library. TCRdb called the multiplex PCR reads again in MiXCR, with one record for every CDR3 protein. The sample holds just over 200,000 distinct CDR3 sequences, around 71% seen once. Study-wide points: Tumor tissue had significantly higher TCR diversity than normal lung.

This sample's RNA came from whole unsorted tissue. This receptor was taken from a man aged 55 to 70 with non-small cell lung cancer. Sequenced input: lung tumor tissue. J is TRBJ1-4 and V is TRBV6-2 or TRBV6-3; D might be TRBD1 (6 bases). CDR3 region: CASSRDNFDEKLFF. The CDR3 region has the DNA TGTGCCAGCAGTCGGGACAATTTCGATGAAAAACTGTTTTTT.